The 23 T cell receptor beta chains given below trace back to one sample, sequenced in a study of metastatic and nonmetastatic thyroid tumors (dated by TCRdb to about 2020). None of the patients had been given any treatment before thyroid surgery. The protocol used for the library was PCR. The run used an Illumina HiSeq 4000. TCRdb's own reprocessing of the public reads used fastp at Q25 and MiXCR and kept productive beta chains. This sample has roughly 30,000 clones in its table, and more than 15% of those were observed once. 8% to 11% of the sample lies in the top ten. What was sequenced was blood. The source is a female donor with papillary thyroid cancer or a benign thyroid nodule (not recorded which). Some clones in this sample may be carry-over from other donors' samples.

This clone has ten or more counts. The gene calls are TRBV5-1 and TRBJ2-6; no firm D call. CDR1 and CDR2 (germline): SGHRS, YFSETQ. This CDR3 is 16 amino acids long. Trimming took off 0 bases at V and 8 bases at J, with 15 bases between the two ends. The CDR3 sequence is CASSLGPALITNVLTF. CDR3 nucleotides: TGCGCCAGCAGCTTGGGCCCAGCTCTAATAACCAACGTCCTGACTTTC.

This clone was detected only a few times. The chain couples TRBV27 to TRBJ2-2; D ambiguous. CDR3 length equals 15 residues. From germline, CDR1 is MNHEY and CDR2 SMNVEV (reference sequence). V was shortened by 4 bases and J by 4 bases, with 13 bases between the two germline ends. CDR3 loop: CASSYTWIVTGELFF. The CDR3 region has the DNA TGTGCCAGCAGTTATACATGGATCGTCACCGGGGAGCTGTTTTTT.

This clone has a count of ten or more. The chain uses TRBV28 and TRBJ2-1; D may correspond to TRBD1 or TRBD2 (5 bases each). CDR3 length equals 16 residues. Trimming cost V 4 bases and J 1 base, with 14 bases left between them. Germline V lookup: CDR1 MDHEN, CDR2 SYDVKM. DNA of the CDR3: TGTGCCAGCAGTTCCCCGACAGCGGATTCCTACAATGAGCAGTTCTTC. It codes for CASSSPTADSYNEQFF.

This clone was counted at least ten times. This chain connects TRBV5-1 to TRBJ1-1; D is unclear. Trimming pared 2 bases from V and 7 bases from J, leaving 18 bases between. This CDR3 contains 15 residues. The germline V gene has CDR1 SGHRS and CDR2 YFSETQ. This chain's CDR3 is CASSLSLVGSVEAFF. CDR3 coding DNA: TGCGCCAGCAGCTTAAGTTTAGTTGGTTCGGTTGAAGCTTTCTTT. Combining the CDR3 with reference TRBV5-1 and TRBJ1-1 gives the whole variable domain KAGVTQTPRYLIKTRGQQVTLSCSPISGHRSVSWYQQTPGQGLQFLFEYFSETQRNKGNFPGRFSGRQFSNSRSEMNVSTLELGDSALYLCASSLSLVGSVEAFFGQGTRLTVV.

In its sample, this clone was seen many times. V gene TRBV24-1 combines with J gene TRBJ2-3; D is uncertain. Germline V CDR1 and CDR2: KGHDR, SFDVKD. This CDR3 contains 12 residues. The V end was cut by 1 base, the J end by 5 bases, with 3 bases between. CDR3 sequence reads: CATSDFGDTQYF. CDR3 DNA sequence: TGTGCCACCAGTGATTTTGGAGATACGCAGTATTTT.

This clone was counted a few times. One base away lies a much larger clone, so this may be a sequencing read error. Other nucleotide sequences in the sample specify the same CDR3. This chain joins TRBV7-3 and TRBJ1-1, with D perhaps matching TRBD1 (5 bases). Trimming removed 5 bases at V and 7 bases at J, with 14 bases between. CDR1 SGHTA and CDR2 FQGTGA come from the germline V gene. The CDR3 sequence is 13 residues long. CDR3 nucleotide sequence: TGTGCCAGCAGCCTACAAGGGGTAGGTGAAGCTTTCTTT. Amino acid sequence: CASSLQGVGEAFF. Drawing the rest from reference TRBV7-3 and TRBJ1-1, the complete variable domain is GAGVSQTPSNKVTEKGKYVELRCDPISGHTALYWYRQSLGQGPEFLIYFQGTGAADDSGLPNDRFFAVRPEGSVSTLKIQRTERGDSAVYLCASSLQGVGEAFFGQGTRLTVV.

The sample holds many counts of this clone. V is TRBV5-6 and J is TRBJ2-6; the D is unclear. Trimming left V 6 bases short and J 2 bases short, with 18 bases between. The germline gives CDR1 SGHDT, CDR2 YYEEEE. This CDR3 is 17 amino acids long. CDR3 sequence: CASTLEGSGAGANVLTF. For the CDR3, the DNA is TGTGCCAGCACCTTAGAAGGTAGTGGCGCTGGGGCCAACGTCCTGACTTTC.

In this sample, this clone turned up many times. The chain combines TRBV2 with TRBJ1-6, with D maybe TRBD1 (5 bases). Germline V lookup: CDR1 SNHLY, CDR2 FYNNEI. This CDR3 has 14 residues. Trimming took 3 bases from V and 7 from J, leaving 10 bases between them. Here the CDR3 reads CASSDAGPNSPLHF. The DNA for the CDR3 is TGTGCCAGCAGTGATGCGGGGCCAAATTCACCCCTCCACTTT.

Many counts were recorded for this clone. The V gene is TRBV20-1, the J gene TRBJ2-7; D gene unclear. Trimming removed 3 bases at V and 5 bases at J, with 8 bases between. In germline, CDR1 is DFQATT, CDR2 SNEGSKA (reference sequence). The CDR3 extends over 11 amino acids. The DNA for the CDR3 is TGCAGTGCTAGTCGGCAGGACGAGCAGTACTTC. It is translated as CSASRQDEQYF.

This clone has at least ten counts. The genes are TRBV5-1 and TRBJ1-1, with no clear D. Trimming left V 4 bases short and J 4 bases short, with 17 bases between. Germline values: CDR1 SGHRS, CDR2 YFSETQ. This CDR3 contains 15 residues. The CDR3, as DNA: TGCGCCAGCAGCCCGGAGGACCCTGGAGGCACTGAAGCTTTCTTT. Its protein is CASSPEDPGGTEAFF.

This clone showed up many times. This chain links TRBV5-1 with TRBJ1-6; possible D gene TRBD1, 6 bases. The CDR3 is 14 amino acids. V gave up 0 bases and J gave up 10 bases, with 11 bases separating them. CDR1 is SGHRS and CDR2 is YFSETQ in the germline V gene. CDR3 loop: CASSLVGGGSPLHF. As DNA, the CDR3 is TGCGCCAGCAGCTTGGTAGGGGGGGGATCACCCCTCCACTTT.

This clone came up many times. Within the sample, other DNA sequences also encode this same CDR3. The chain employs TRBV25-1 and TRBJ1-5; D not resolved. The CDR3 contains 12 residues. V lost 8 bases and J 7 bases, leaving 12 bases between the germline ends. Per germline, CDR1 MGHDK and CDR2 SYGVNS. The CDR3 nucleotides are TGTGCCAGCTCGACGGGTAACCAGCCCCAGCATTTT. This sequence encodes CASSTGNQPQHF.

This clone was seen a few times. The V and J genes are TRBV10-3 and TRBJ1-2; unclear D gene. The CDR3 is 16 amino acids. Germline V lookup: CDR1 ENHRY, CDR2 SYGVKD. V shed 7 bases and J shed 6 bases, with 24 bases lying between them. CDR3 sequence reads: CAIIALIERGKDGYTF. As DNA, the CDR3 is TGTGCCATCATTGCATTGATTGAGCGGGGAAAGGATGGCTACACCTTC.

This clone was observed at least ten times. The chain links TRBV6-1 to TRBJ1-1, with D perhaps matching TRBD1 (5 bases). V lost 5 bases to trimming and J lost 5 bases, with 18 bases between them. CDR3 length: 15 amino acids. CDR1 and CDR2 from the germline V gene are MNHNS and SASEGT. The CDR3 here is CASSPGGGVGTEAFF. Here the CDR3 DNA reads TGTGCCAGCAGTCCGGGCGGGGGAGTGGGTACTGAAGCTTTCTTT.

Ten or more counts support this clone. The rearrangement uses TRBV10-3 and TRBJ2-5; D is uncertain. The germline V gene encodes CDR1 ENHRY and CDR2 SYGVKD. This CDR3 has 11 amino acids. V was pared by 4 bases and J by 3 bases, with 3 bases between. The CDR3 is CAISVEETQYF. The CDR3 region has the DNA TGTGCCATCAGTGTGGAAGAGACCCAGTACTTC.

The DNA of the CDR3 is TGTGCCAGCAGGCGGGACGGCATGAACACTGAAGCTTTCTTT. Translation: CASRRDGMNTEAFF. V usage is TRBV2 and J usage is TRBJ1-1, with a tentative D call TRBD1 (5 bases). Looked up from germline, CDR1 is SNHLY and CDR2 is FYNNEI. V was shortened by 6 bases and J by 0 bases, with 11 bases between the two germline ends. This CDR3 comprises 14 residues. The variable domain in full, with the rest retrieved from reference TRBV2 and TRBJ1-1, is EPEVTQTPSHQVTQMGQEVILRCVPISNHLYFYWYRQILGQKVEFLVSFYNNEISEKSEIFDDQFSVERPDGSNFTLKIRSTKLEDSAMYFCASRRDGMNTEAFFGQGTRLTVV.

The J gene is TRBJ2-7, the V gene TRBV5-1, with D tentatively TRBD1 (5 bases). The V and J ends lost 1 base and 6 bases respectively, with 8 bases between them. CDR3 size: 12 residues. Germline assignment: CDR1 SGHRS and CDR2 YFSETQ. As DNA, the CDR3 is TGCGCCAGCAGCTTGTCAGGGCGCGAGCAGTACTTC. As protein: CASSLSGREQYF.

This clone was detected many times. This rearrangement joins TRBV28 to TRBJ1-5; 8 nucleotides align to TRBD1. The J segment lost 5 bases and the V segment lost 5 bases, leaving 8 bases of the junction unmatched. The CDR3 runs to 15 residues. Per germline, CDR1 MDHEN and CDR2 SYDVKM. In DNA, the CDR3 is TGTGCCAGCAGTCCCTTACAGGGGGGGGATCAGCCCCAGCATTTT. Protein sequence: CASSPLQGGDQPQHF.

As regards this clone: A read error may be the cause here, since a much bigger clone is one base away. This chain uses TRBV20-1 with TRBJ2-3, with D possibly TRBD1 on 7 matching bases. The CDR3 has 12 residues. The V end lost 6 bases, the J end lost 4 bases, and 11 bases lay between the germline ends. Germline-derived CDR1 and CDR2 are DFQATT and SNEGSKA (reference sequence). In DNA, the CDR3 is TGCAGTGCCGACAGGGACTCAGATACGCAGTATTTT. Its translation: CSADRDSDTQYF.

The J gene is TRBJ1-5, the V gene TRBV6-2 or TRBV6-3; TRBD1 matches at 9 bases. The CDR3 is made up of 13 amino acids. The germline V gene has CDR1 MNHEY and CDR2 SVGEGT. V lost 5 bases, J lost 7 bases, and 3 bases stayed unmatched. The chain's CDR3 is CASSTGGMQPQHF. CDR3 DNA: TGTGCCAGCAGTACAGGGGGCATGCAGCCCCAGCATTTT.

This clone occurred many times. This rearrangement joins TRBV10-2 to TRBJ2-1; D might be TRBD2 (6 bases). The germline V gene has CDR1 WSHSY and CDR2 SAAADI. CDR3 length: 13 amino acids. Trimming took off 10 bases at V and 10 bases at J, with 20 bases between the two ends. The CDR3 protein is CATQIRRDLEQFF. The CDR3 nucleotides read TGCGCCACCCAGATTAGGAGGGATTTGGAGCAGTTCTTC.

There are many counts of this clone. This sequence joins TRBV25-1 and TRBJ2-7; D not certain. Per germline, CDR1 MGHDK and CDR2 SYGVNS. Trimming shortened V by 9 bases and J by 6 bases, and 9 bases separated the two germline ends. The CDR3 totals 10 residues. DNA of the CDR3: TGTGCCAGTCACTCGTGCGAGCAGTACTTC. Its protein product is CASHSCEQYF.

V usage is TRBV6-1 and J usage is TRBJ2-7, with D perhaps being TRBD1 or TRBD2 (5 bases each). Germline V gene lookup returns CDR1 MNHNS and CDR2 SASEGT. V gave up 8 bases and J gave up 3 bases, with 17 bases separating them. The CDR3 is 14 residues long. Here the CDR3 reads CASVKGPSNYEQYF. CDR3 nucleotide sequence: TGTGCCAGCGTAAAGGGACCTAGCAACTACGAGCAGTACTTC.